This T cell receptor beta chain was documented in a study of T cell repertoires in cytomegalovirus infection. The CDR3 is made up of 15 amino acids. Germline V gene sequence: CDR1 MGHDK, CDR2 SYGVNS. This clonotype was observed once. As yet, its antigen is unknown. One end of the junction varies from germline; a read error may be responsible. A single record per CDR3 protein comes from TCRdb applying MiXCR to the reads. The sample lists 830,000 or so distinct CDR3 sequences, 30% to 35% occurring once. Study-wide results and caveats: Summed public TCR beta family frequency identified CMV carriers bearing the relevant HLA. HLA-C-restricted CMV clonotypes gave the most frequent clonotype in two of eight donors.

Sequencing used cultured CD8+ T cells from PBMCs, obtained from culture after CMV antigen stimulation. V usage is TRBV25-1 and J usage is TRBJ1-2; 7 positions agree with TRBD1. The origin of this receptor is a human donor in good health (CMV status not recorded). Some clones in this sample may be carry-over from other donors' samples. The DNA for the CDR3 is TGTGCCAGTAGTGAGGCCGACAGGGTGGGGGATGGCTACACCTTC. Its protein product is CASSEADRVGDGYTF.